Below are 23 T cell receptor beta chains sequenced from a single sample in a study of OX40 agonist ivuxolimab in advanced cancers. The table came from immunoSEQ multiplex PCR; TCRdb's copy has only in-frame clones and leaves some out. The repertoire holds over 65,000 clones, less than 95% seen once, with around 2% in the top ten. This specimen consisted of CD4+ or CD8+ T cells sorted from blood, obtained in a trial of the OX40 agonist ivuxolimab. These receptors all stem from an adult with an advanced solid tumor such as melanoma, head and neck, liver or kidney cancer.

The rearrangement joins TRBV5-1 to TRBJ1-1; tentatively, D is TRBD1 (5 bases). The CDR3 covers 15 residues. Germline CDR1 is SGHRS and CDR2 is YFSETQ. V gave up 0 bases and J gave up 7 bases, with 16 bases separating them. The CDR3 loop reads CASSLGDRSTLEAFF. The CDR3 region has the DNA TGCGCCAGCAGCTTGGGGGACCGTTCTACCCTTGAAGCTTTCTTT.

The count of this clone is one. The rearrangement uses TRBV11-3 and TRBJ1-2; the D is unclear. V lost 5 bases and J 8 bases, leaving 15 bases between the germline ends. CDR3 length: 13 amino acids. Germline-derived CDR1 and CDR2 are SGHNT and YENEEA. CDR3 DNA sequence: TGTGCCAGCAGCCCCTTTGGGGTTGCGGGCTACACCTTC. Translated: CASSPFGVAGYTF. Supplemented by reference TRBV11-3 and TRBJ1-2, the full variable domain reads EAGVVQSPRYKIIEKKQPVAFWCNPISGHNTLYWYLQNLGQGPELLIRYENEEAVDDSQLPKDRFSAERLKGVDSTLKIQPAELGDSAVYLCASSPFGVAGYTFGSGTRLTVV.

The chain has TRBV5-6 and TRBJ1-5, with 10 bases lining up with TRBD1. This CDR3 spans 16 amino acids. The germline gives CDR1 SGHDT, CDR2 YYEEEE. J gave up 1 base and V 2 bases, and 3 bases lay outside the gene matches. CDR3 residues: CASSFGTGESNQPQHF. The CDR3 coding sequence is TGTGCCAGCAGCTTTGGGACAGGGGAGAGCAATCAGCCCCAGCATTTT.

The genes are TRBV11-2 and TRBJ2-1, with a weak D call TRBD1 (6 bases). Germline CDR1 is SGHAT and CDR2 is FQNNGV. The CDR3 is made up of 15 amino acids. The V end lost 1 base, the J end lost 6 bases, and 13 bases lay between the germline ends. The CDR3 here is CASSLGRGMGNEQFF. The CDR3 region has the DNA TGTGCCAGCAGCTTAGGCAGGGGAATGGGCAATGAGCAGTTCTTC.

V is TRBV5-1 and J is TRBJ2-3; possibly TRBD1 or TRBD2 for D (5 bases each). Trimming took off 5 bases at V and 0 bases at J, with 13 bases between the two ends. This CDR3 region has 15 residues. In germline, CDR1 is SGHRS, CDR2 YFSETQ. CDR3 DNA sequence: TGCGCCAGCAGATCCGGGACGCTTAGCACAGATACGCAGTATTTT. Translating it yields CASRSGTLSTDTQYF.

This chain connects TRBV5-1 to TRBJ1-2, with 9 positions matching TRBD1. CDR1 and CDR2 (germline): SGHRS, YFSETQ. The CDR3 has 15 residues. V was pared by 4 bases and J by 2 bases, with 6 bases of the junction left unmatched. The CDR3 region is CASSMWTGVNYGYTF. The CDR3 bases are TGCGCCAGCAGCATGTGGACAGGGGTCAACTATGGCTACACCTTC.

This rearrangement joins TRBV10-3 to TRBJ2-3, with D perhaps matching TRBD2 (6 bases). Germline V gene lookup returns CDR1 ENHRY and CDR2 SYGVKD. Trimming cost V 3 bases and J 2 bases, with 9 bases left between them. The CDR3 runs 14 residues. This chain's CDR3 is CAISERRDTDTQYF. The CDR3 DNA reads as TGTGCCATCAGTGAAAGGCGGGACACAGATACGCAGTATTTT.

The V gene is TRBV5-3, the J gene TRBJ1-5; possible D gene TRBD1, 5 bases. TRBV5-3 is classed as an ORF, of uncertain function. V lost 10 bases to trimming and J lost 7 bases, with 21 bases between them. CDR3 length equals 14 residues. This chain's CDR3 is CAHTWDSRGQPQHF. DNA of the CDR3: TGTGCCCACACCTGGGACTCGCGAGGGCAGCCCCAGCATTTT.

This chain uses TRBV15 with TRBJ2-2; D not resolved. Trimming took off 0 bases at V and 1 base at J, with 12 bases between the two ends. From germline, CDR1 is LNHNV and CDR2 YYDKDF (reference sequence). This CDR3 contains 17 residues. CDR3 amino acids: CATSRDLHGRNTGELFF. The CDR3 coding sequence is TGTGCCACCAGCAGAGATCTTCACGGTCGGAACACCGGGGAGCTGTTTTTT.

The V and J genes are TRBV27 and TRBJ2-1, with 13 bases aligning to TRBD2. Germline V gene data show CDR1 as MNHEY and CDR2 as SMNVEV (reference sequence). The CDR3 sequence is 15 residues long. Losses at the gene ends were 10 bases for V and 4 bases for J; bases not matched to a gene: 7. The CDR3 nucleotides read TGTGCCACCACCCGACTAGCGGGAGGTTACAATGAGCAGTTCTTC. Translated, it gives CATTRLAGGYNEQFF.

The V and J genes are TRBV5-1 and TRBJ2-2, with D maybe TRBD1 (6 bases). The CDR3 spans 14 residues. V lost 4 bases and J 4 bases, leaving 11 bases between the germline ends. CDR1 is SGHRS, CDR2 YFSETQ, per germline. The DNA for the CDR3 is TGCGCCAGCAGCGGCCAGGGGCGCACCGGGGAGCTGTTTTTT. Amino acid sequence: CASSGQGRTGELFF.

The V and J genes are TRBV19 and TRBJ2-5; 9 bases are a match to TRBD1. From germline, CDR1 is LNHDA and CDR2 SQIVND (reference sequence). V gave up 6 bases and J gave up 5 bases; unmatched junction bases: 7. This CDR3 is built from 14 residues. The CDR3 loop reads CASSVDRGRETQYF. CDR3 coding DNA: TGTGCCAGTAGCGTGGACAGGGGACGTGAGACCCAGTACTTC.

The V gene is TRBV7-8, the J gene TRBJ2-7; D may be TRBD1 (5 bases). The CDR3 consists of 16 residues. CDR1 is SGHVS and CDR2 is FQNEAQ in the germline V gene. V was pared by 1 base and J by 4 bases, with 17 bases between. The CDR3 region is CASSLVRVATGYEQYF. As DNA, the CDR3 is TGTGCCAGCAGCTTAGTTAGGGTAGCCACAGGTTACGAGCAGTACTTC.

The chain joins TRBV5-4 to TRBJ2-7; D remains ambiguous. Trimming stripped 3 bases from V and 3 bases from J, with 7 bases between. Germline V CDR1 and CDR2: SGHNT, YYREEE (reference sequence). This CDR3 contains 12 residues. In nucleotides, the CDR3 is TGTGCCAGCAGCTCACCGCTCTACGAGCAGTACTTC. Protein product: CASSSPLYEQYF.

The chain employs TRBV5-1 and TRBJ1-1, with 9 nucleotides matching TRBD1. The trim removed 4 bases at V and 7 bases at J, leaving 11 bases unmatched. The CDR3 sequence is 15 residues long. In germline, CDR1 is SGHRS, CDR2 YFSETQ. CDR3 protein: CASSIGDRAEGEAFF. For the CDR3, the DNA is TGCGCCAGCAGCATCGGGGACAGGGCAGAGGGTGAAGCTTTCTTT. Variable domain in full (rest from reference TRBV5-1 and TRBJ1-1): KAGVTQTPRYLIKTRGQQVTLSCSPISGHRSVSWYQQTPGQGLQFLFEYFSETQRNKGNFPGRFSGRQFSNSRSEMNVSTLELGDSALYLCASSIGDRAEGEAFFGQGTRLTVV.

This clone was found once. The V gene is TRBV4-1, the J gene TRBJ1-2; D is possibly TRBD1 (6 bases). CDR1 is MGHRA, CDR2 YSYEKL, per germline. V dropped 2 bases and J dropped 7 bases, with 17 bases sitting between them. The length of the CDR3 is 15 residues. The CDR3, as DNA: TGCGCCAGCAGCCAACGAGCGGGAGAGGGGGGTGGCTACACCTTC. Translating it yields CASSQRAGEGGGYTF.

This chain uses TRBV5-4 with TRBJ1-2, with 7 bases aligning to TRBD1. The CDR3 spans 13 residues. The junction had 6 bases not matched to a gene; V was cut back by 2 bases and J by 8 bases. The germline V gene encodes CDR1 SGHNT and CDR2 YYREEE (reference sequence). The CDR3 region is CASSFEGARGYTF. CDR3 bases: TGTGCCAGCAGCTTTGAGGGGGCGCGAGGCTACACCTTC.

This clone appeared a single time. The V call is TRBV28, the J call TRBJ2-7, with D possibly being TRBD1 (6 bases). The CDR3 is made up of 13 amino acids. Germline CDR1 is MDHEN and CDR2 is SYDVKM. The V and J ends lost 4 bases and 3 bases respectively, with 10 bases between them. The CDR3 loop reads CASSWDNHYEQYF. CDR3 DNA: TGTGCCAGCAGTTGGGACAATCACTACGAGCAGTACTTC. Supplemented by reference TRBV28 and TRBJ2-7, the full variable domain reads DVKVTQSSRYLVKRTGEKVFLECVQDMDHENMFWYRQDPGLGLRLIYFSYDVKMKEKGDIPEGYSVSREKKERFSLILESASTNQTSMYLCASSWDNHYEQYFGPGTRLTVT.

Here the CDR3 reads CASSLGRFDYGYTF. Written as DNA, the CDR3 is TGTGCCAGCAGCTTAGGTCGATTCGACTATGGCTACACCTTC. The chain couples TRBV13 to TRBJ1-2, with D unclear. CDR1 PRHDT and CDR2 FYEKMQ come from the germline V gene (reference sequence). This CDR3 comprises 14 residues. Trimming left V 0 bases short and J 3 bases short, with 8 bases between.

The chain has TRBV11-3 and TRBJ2-1; D remains ambiguous. Trimming left V 5 bases short and J 2 bases short, with 7 bases between. CDR1 SGHNT and CDR2 YENEEA come from the germline V gene. The CDR3 has 13 amino acids. DNA of the CDR3: TGTGCCAGCAGCGCAGGAACCTACAATGAGCAGTTCTTC. It is translated as CASSAGTYNEQFF. Complete variable domain (other parts from reference TRBV11-3 and TRBJ2-1): EAGVVQSPRYKIIEKKQPVAFWCNPISGHNTLYWYLQNLGQGPELLIRYENEEAVDDSQLPKDRFSAERLKGVDSTLKIQPAELGDSAVYLCASSAGTYNEQFFGPGTRLTVL.

The chain combines TRBV5-1 with TRBJ2-5; 15 bases are a match to TRBD2. The germline V gene has CDR1 SGHRS and CDR2 YFSETQ. Trimming cost V 4 bases and J 3 bases; bases outside gene matches: 7. The CDR3 extends over 17 amino acids. This CDR3 is CASSTPRTSGREETQYF. CDR3 DNA sequence: TGCGCCAGCAGCACACCTAGGACTAGCGGGAGGGAAGAGACCCAGTACTTC.

This chain links TRBV11-2 with TRBJ2-2; D gene unclear. Trimming took off 2 bases at V and 9 bases at J, with 13 bases between the two ends. The length of the CDR3 is 14 residues. Germline CDR1 SGHAT, CDR2 FQNNGV. In nucleotides, the CDR3 is TGTGCCAGCAGCTTAAAGGCCACCCCGTGGGAGCTGTTTTTT. Translated, it gives CASSLKATPWELFF.

The chain combines TRBV28 with TRBJ1-6; D is unclear. V lost 7 bases and J lost 7, with 17 bases in between. The CDR3 loop spans 15 amino acids. CDR1 and CDR2 from the germline V gene are MDHEN and SYDVKM. DNA of the CDR3: TGTGCCAGCACTCTTTCGGGCAGACACAATTCACCCCTCCACTTT. Its translation: CASTLSGRHNSPLHF.